This is a list of T cell receptor beta chains from one sample in a study of CD8+ T cells in alopecia areata. The repertoire was sequenced with immunoSEQ multiplex PCR; TCRdb's copy has only in-frame clones and lacks some. Here the sample spans 95,000 to 120,000 clones, roughly three fifths being singletons. The source was CD4+ T cells sorted from blood, collected at week 24, from a patient treated with tofacitinib. The source is a human donor with alopecia areata. Each CDR3 is given with its conserved first and last residue. The D gene is left open where the match is weak. Size is omitted from some rows. Given values are once, few, many or a class for expanded clones.

CDR3 DNA: TGCGCCAGCAGCCCGAATGAGGGGGCGGAGTATGGCTACACCTTC; CDR3 protein: CASSPNEGAEYGYTF; D gene: TRBD1; J gene: TRBJ1-2; V gene: TRBV4-1; clone size: few
CDR3 DNA: TGCGCCAGCAGCTTAACCACAAAAGAGACCCAGTACTTC; CDR3 protein: CASSLTTKETQYF; D gene: -; J gene: TRBJ2-5; V gene: TRBV4-1; clone size: -
CDR3 DNA: TGTGCCAGTAGTATTAGGGGACACACAGATACGCAGTATTTT; CDR3 protein: CASSIRGHTDTQYF; D gene: -; J gene: TRBJ2-3; V gene: TRBV19; clone size: -
CDR3 DNA: TGTGCCTGGAGTTTCGACTACGAGCAGTACTTC; CDR3 protein: CAWSFDYEQYF; D gene: -; J gene: TRBJ2-7; V gene: TRBV30; clone size: -
CDR3 DNA: TGTGCCAGCAGCCAAGGGGGCTTAATGGGAACTGAAGCTTTCTTT; CDR3 protein: CASSQGGLMGTEAFF; D gene: TRBD1; J gene: TRBJ1-1; V gene: TRBV6-5; clone size: few
CDR3 DNA: TGCAGTGCCCGGGGAGATACGCAGTATTTT; CDR3 protein: CSARGDTQYF; D gene: -; J gene: TRBJ2-3; V gene: TRBV20-1; clone size: -
CDR3 DNA: TGCGCCAGCAGCCAAGAGGTCACCGGGGAGCTGTTTTTT; CDR3 protein: CASSQEVTGELFF; D gene: -; J gene: TRBJ2-2; V gene: TRBV4-3; clone size: few
CDR3 DNA: TGTGCCAGCAGTTACCAGGGTGGGAGCAATCAGCCCCAGCATTTT; CDR3 protein: CASSYQGGSNQPQHF; D gene: -; J gene: TRBJ1-5; V gene: TRBV6-5; clone size: -
CDR3 DNA: TGCGCCAGCAGTGCCGACAGGGGAGAGTACTATGGCTACACCTTC; CDR3 protein: CASSADRGEYYGYTF; D gene: TRBD1; J gene: TRBJ1-2; V gene: TRBV23-1; clone size: -
CDR3 DNA: TGTGCCAGCAGCCGCTTTAATGAAAAACTGTTTTTT; CDR3 protein: CASSRFNEKLFF; D gene: -; J gene: TRBJ1-4; V gene: TRBV6-5; clone size: -
CDR3 DNA: TGCGCCAGCAGCGAACAGGGAGGTGCAGAGACCCAGTACTTC; CDR3 protein: CASSEQGGAETQYF; D gene: -; J gene: TRBJ2-5; V gene: TRBV5-1; clone size: -
CDR3 DNA: TGCGCCAGCAGCCTTACCCGGGCGGGGAATGGCTACACCTTC; CDR3 protein: CASSLTRAGNGYTF; D gene: -; J gene: TRBJ1-2; V gene: TRBV4-3; clone size: -
CDR3 DNA: TGTGCCAGCAGCTTGGACACAACCTGGGGTTCACCCCTCCACTTT; CDR3 protein: CASSLDTTWGSPLHF; D gene: -; J gene: TRBJ1-6; V gene: TRBV5-6; clone size: -
CDR3 DNA: TGTGCCAGCAGCCTCGGACTAGCGGGCGGCACAGATACGCAGTATTTT; CDR3 protein: CASSLGLAGGTDTQYF; D gene: TRBD2; J gene: TRBJ2-3; V gene: TRBV5-4; clone size: few
CDR3 DNA: TGTGCCTGGAGTCCCCTCGACTCGACGCAGTATTTT; CDR3 protein: CAWSPLDSTQYF; D gene: -; J gene: TRBJ2-3; V gene: TRBV30; clone size: -
CDR3 DNA: TGTGCCTGGAAGGGTCCCGAACTCCGGGTTCGAGGCTACACCTTC; CDR3 protein: CAWKGPELRVRGYTF; D gene: -; J gene: TRBJ1-2; V gene: TRBV30; clone size: -
CDR3 DNA: TGTGCCAGTAGTAGGAGGTCCCAAGAGACCCAGTACTTC; CDR3 protein: CASSRRSQETQYF; D gene: -; J gene: TRBJ2-5; V gene: TRBV19; clone size: few
CDR3 DNA: TGTGCCTGGAACCCTGGGGGAGAGACCCAGTACTTC; CDR3 protein: CAWNPGGETQYF; D gene: -; J gene: TRBJ2-5; V gene: TRBV30; clone size: few
CDR3 DNA: TGCGCCAGCAGCACCCGGGGAGGAGCCTACGAGCAGTACTTC; CDR3 protein: CASSTRGGAYEQYF; D gene: -; J gene: TRBJ2-7; V gene: TRBV5-1; clone size: few
CDR3 DNA: TGTGCCTGGAGGGCACGTGGGACAGATACGCAGTATTTT; CDR3 protein: CAWRARGTDTQYF; D gene: -; J gene: TRBJ2-3; V gene: TRBV30; clone size: -
CDR3 DNA: TGTGCCAGCAGTTTAGCCAGGGGAAACACCGGGGAGCTGTTTTTT; CDR3 protein: CASSLARGNTGELFF; D gene: -; J gene: TRBJ2-2; V gene: TRBV27; clone size: few
CDR3 DNA: TGCAGCGTTGAAGGACAGGCGGCCTACGAGCAGTACTTC; CDR3 protein: CSVEGQAAYEQYF; D gene: -; J gene: TRBJ2-7; V gene: TRBV29-1; clone size: few
CDR3 DNA: TGCAGCGGCCAGGGGCGAGGACCTAACTATGGCTACACCTTC; CDR3 protein: CSGQGRGPNYGYTF; D gene: -; J gene: TRBJ1-2; V gene: TRBV29-1; clone size: -
CDR3 DNA: TGCGCCAGCAGCCAAGATTCGGGGTATGGCTACACCTTC; CDR3 protein: CASSQDSGYGYTF; D gene: -; J gene: TRBJ1-2; V gene: TRBV4-3; clone size: -
CDR3 DNA: TGTGCCAGCAGCTCAAATAGGGGTGCAGATACGCAGTATTTT; CDR3 protein: CASSSNRGADTQYF; D gene: -; J gene: TRBJ2-3; V gene: TRBV7-2; clone size: -
CDR3 DNA: TGTGCCTGGAGCCCGACGACAGGGGCAATCGTCTTC; CDR3 protein: CAWSPTTGAIVF; D gene: TRBD1; J gene: TRBJ2-1; V gene: TRBV30; clone size: -
CDR3 DNA: TGCAGCGTTGCGTTTGGGGGCGCCGCCCGGGACAATGAGCAGTTCTTC; CDR3 protein: CSVAFGGAARDNEQFF; D gene: -; J gene: TRBJ2-1; V gene: TRBV29-1; clone size: -
CDR3 DNA: TGTGCCAGCAGCTTAGGACAGCAAGAGACCCAGTACTTC; CDR3 protein: CASSLGQQETQYF; D gene: -; J gene: TRBJ2-5; V gene: TRBV5-4; clone size: -
CDR3 DNA: TGCAGCGTTGAACTCCGGGACTATGGCTACACCTTC; CDR3 protein: CSVELRDYGYTF; D gene: -; J gene: TRBJ1-2; V gene: TRBV29-1; clone size: -
CDR3 DNA: TGTGCCAGCAGTCGGACAGGGTCAGGATCACCCCTCCACTTT; CDR3 protein: CASSRTGSGSPLHF; D gene: TRBD1; J gene: TRBJ1-6; V gene: TRBV2; clone size: -
CDR3 DNA: TGTGCCAGCAGTGGACGCAGGTGGACCCAGTACTTC; CDR3 protein: CASSGRRWTQYF; D gene: -; J gene: TRBJ2-5; V gene: TRBV2; clone size: -
CDR3 DNA: TGCAGCTATCTGGTCAATGAGCAGTTCTTC; CDR3 protein: CSYLVNEQFF; D gene: -; J gene: TRBJ2-1; V gene: TRBV29-1; clone size: -
CDR3 DNA: TGTGCCAGCAGCTTAAGTTCAGGGGGAGACACTGAAGCTTTCTTT; CDR3 protein: CASSLSSGGDTEAFF; D gene: TRBD1; J gene: TRBJ1-1; V gene: TRBV7-6; clone size: -
CDR3 DNA: TGTGCCATCAACGAGGGGAACGGCTACTACGAGCAGTACTTC; CDR3 protein: CAINEGNGYYEQYF; D gene: -; J gene: TRBJ2-7; V gene: TRBV10-3; clone size: few
CDR3 DNA: TGTGCCAGCAGCAGACAGGGTAATCAGCCCCAGCATTTT; CDR3 protein: CASSRQGNQPQHF; D gene: TRBD1; J gene: TRBJ1-5; V gene: TRBV7-9; clone size: few
CDR3 DNA: TGTGCCAGCAGCTCGACAGGGGGTTCCTACGAGCAGTACTTC; CDR3 protein: CASSSTGGSYEQYF; D gene: TRBD1; J gene: TRBJ2-7; V gene: TRBV7-2; clone size: -
CDR3 DNA: TGTGCCACCAGGGGGGGAGATCAGCCCCAGCATTTT; CDR3 protein: CATRGGDQPQHF; D gene: TRBD1; J gene: TRBJ1-5; V gene: TRBV19; clone size: -
CDR3 DNA: TGTGCCAGCAGCCCAAAACTAGCGGCGGCAGATACGCAGTATTTT; CDR3 protein: CASSPKLAAADTQYF; D gene: TRBD2; J gene: TRBJ2-3; V gene: TRBV7-3; clone size: -
CDR3 DNA: TGTGCCAGCAACCGAGGGGAGGCGGCCTACGAGCAGTACTTC; CDR3 protein: CASNRGEAAYEQYF; D gene: -; J gene: TRBJ2-7; V gene: TRBV7-9; clone size: once
CDR3 DNA: TGTGCCATCAGTGTTGATGGGACAAGGGCTTTCTTT; CDR3 protein: CAISVDGTRAFF; D gene: -; J gene: TRBJ1-1; V gene: TRBV10-3; clone size: -
CDR3 DNA: TGTGCCAGCACTTCCGAGGGGGGCTACACCTTC; CDR3 protein: CASTSEGGYTF; D gene: -; J gene: TRBJ1-2; V gene: TRBV28; clone size: -
CDR3 DNA: TGTGCCAGCAGTTACTCTACTAGCGGGGAGGGGACCCAGTACTTC; CDR3 protein: CASSYSTSGEGTQYF; D gene: TRBD2; J gene: TRBJ2-5; V gene: TRBV6-5; clone size: once
CDR3 DNA: TGTGCCAGTAGCATACGGGCGGGCGGCAATCAGCCCCAGCATTTT; CDR3 protein: CASSIRAGGNQPQHF; D gene: -; J gene: TRBJ1-5; V gene: TRBV19; clone size: -
CDR3 DNA: TGTGCCTGGAATGGGGATTACAGGGGGCGGGCCCCCACCGGGGAGCTGTTTTTT; CDR3 protein: CAWNGDYRGRAPTGELFF; D gene: TRBD1; J gene: TRBJ2-2; V gene: TRBV30; clone size: -
CDR3 DNA: TGCGCCAGCAGCCAAGGCCTTCAAGAGACCCAGTACTTC; CDR3 protein: CASSQGLQETQYF; D gene: -; J gene: TRBJ2-5; V gene: TRBV4-3; clone size: -
CDR3 DNA: TGTGCCAGCAGCTCCCAGGCGGGGCCCACCTACGAGCAGTACTTC; CDR3 protein: CASSSQAGPTYEQYF; D gene: -; J gene: TRBJ2-7; V gene: TRBV7-2; clone size: -
CDR3 DNA: TGTGCCTGGAGCGGGGGGAAAGAGACCCAGTACTTC; CDR3 protein: CAWSGGKETQYF; D gene: TRBD2; J gene: TRBJ2-5; V gene: TRBV30; clone size: once
CDR3 DNA: TGTGCCAGCAGCCCCCTGGCCCGAGCAGGGAAAACCTACGAGCAGTACTTC; CDR3 protein: CASSPLARAGKTYEQYF; D gene: -; J gene: TRBJ2-7; V gene: TRBV11-2; clone size: -
CDR3 DNA: TGCAGCGTTGTCGTGGGCCTAGCGAACACCGGGGAGCTGTTTTTT; CDR3 protein: CSVVVGLANTGELFF; D gene: -; J gene: TRBJ2-2; V gene: TRBV29-1; clone size: -
CDR3 DNA: TGTGCCTGGAGTGTACCGGGGTTTGGCAATCAGCCCCAGCATTTT; CDR3 protein: CAWSVPGFGNQPQHF; D gene: -; J gene: TRBJ1-5; V gene: TRBV30; clone size: -
CDR3 DNA: TGTGCCAGCAGCGAAAAGGCCCGGGACAGAGATCAGCCCCAGCATTTT; CDR3 protein: CASSEKARDRDQPQHF; D gene: TRBD1; J gene: TRBJ1-5; V gene: TRBV9; clone size: -
CDR3 DNA: TGTGCCAGCAGCTTGGCCGTTGGCTTCCTTAATGAAAAACTGTTTTTT; CDR3 protein: CASSLAVGFLNEKLFF; D gene: -; J gene: TRBJ1-4; V gene: TRBV5-5; clone size: few
CDR3 DNA: TGCAGCGTTGAAACAGGGTTATATGGCTACACCTTC; CDR3 protein: CSVETGLYGYTF; D gene: -; J gene: TRBJ1-2; V gene: TRBV29-1; clone size: few
CDR3 DNA: TGTGCCTGGAGTCAGACTAGCGGGGGTTCCTACAATGAGCAGTTCTTC; CDR3 protein: CAWSQTSGGSYNEQFF; D gene: TRBD2; J gene: TRBJ2-1; V gene: TRBV30; clone size: -
CDR3 DNA: TGTGCCAGCAGCTTACAAGGCTCCGGGGAGACCCAGTACTTC; CDR3 protein: CASSLQGSGETQYF; D gene: -; J gene: TRBJ2-5; V gene: TRBV5-6; clone size: -